This T cell receptor beta chain was captured by sequencing in a study of cytomegalovirus exposure and HLA in healthy donors. Study-level results: It was reported that the classifier diagnosed cytomegalovirus status with high specificity and sensitivity in both the original and validation cohorts. In an earlier analysis, productive rearrangement rates for most beta V segments clustered near 87% or 30%. According to a later analysis, most TCR beta chains associated with CMV appeared HLA-restricted.

The PCR made use of 60 Vbeta and 13 Jbeta primers. Assay used: immunoSEQ multiplex PCR; TCRdb lists only in-frame clones, some missing. The data contain roughly 140,000 clones, 70% to 85% of them singletons. Details on this clone: Its antigen remains unidentified.

At sampling all donors were nominally healthy, likely with unrecorded immune exposures. V was pared by 6 bases and J by 3 bases, with 3 bases of the junction left unmatched. The CDR3 is made up of 14 amino acids. Germline assignment: CDR1 SGHAT and CDR2 FQDESV (reference sequence). The J gene is TRBJ2-1, the V gene TRBV11-1, with 9 positions matching TRBD2. The sequence derives from a male donor in good health and CMV-seronegative. Material: PBMCs. The CDR3 DNA reads as TGTGCCAGCAGGATACTAGCGGGCTACAATGAGCAGTTCTTC. This sequence encodes CASRILAGYNEQFF.